This T cell receptor (beta chain) derives from a study of cytomegalovirus exposure and HLA in healthy donors. Overall study findings and caveats: A later analysis found TCR association rates differed by HLA locus, highest for DRB1 and lowest for HLA-C. The sole available immune exposure information was CMV serostatus. As a later analysis showed, several of the most significant clusters appeared to be linked to common viral pathogens.

The CDR3 loop spans 16 amino acids. The V gene lost 0 bases and the J gene lost 5 bases, with 17 bases spanning the gap. The germline gives CDR1 SGDLS, CDR2 YYNGEE. A multiplex PCR was run with 60 Vbeta primers and 13 Jbeta primers. The repertoire was sequenced with immunoSEQ multiplex PCR; TCRdb's copy has only in-frame clones and lacks some. The repertoire holds 200,000 to 250,000 clones, with 65% to 85% as singletons. As for this clone: As yet, its antigen is unknown.

Each donor was healthy, and each was a bone marrow donor. The TCR originated in a boy between 2 and 10 years old in good health and CMV-seronegative. This chain connects TRBV9 to TRBJ1-1; no definite D call. Sequenced sample: PBMCs. CDR3 amino acids: CASSVASDTLWTEAFF. CDR3 coding DNA: TGTGCCAGCAGCGTAGCTAGCGACACCTTATGGACTGAAGCTTTCTTT.